This passage covers 29 T cell receptor beta chains from one sample sequenced in a study of cytomegalovirus exposure and HLA in healthy donors. The PCR employed 60 Vbeta primers together with 13 Jbeta primers. Measured with immunoSEQ multiplex PCR; TCRdb has only the in-frame clones, and not every one. The data hold about 110,000 clones, with 60% to 85% observed a single time. Source material: PBMCs. The origin of the receptors is a male donor in good health and CMV-seropositive.

This clone was seen just once. The chain joins TRBV19 to TRBJ2-7; 10 bases are shared with TRBD2. CDR3 length: 15 residues. CDR1 and CDR2 from the germline V gene are LNHDA and SQIVND (reference sequence). Trimming at V came to 4 bases and at J to 4 bases, leaving 7 bases not matched to a gene. Here the CDR3 reads CASSRASGSMYEQYF. In nucleotides, the CDR3 is TGTGCCAGTAGTAGAGCTAGCGGGAGCATGTACGAGCAGTACTTC.

The chain joins TRBV11-2 to TRBJ1-5; the D is unclear. V lost 1 base to trimming and J lost 5 bases, with 9 bases between them. This CDR3 comprises 14 residues. Per germline, CDR1 SGHAT and CDR2 FQNNGV. CDR3 in amino acids: CASSLGSGYQPQHF. CDR3 nucleotides: TGTGCCAGCAGCTTAGGGTCAGGTTATCAGCCCCAGCATTTT.

The chain links TRBV29-1 to TRBJ2-7, with a possible D match to TRBD2 (6 bases). CDR3 length: 12 residues. Germline V lookup: CDR1 SQVTM, CDR2 ANQGSEA. V lost 7 bases and J 8 bases, leaving 18 bases between the germline ends. The CDR3 DNA follows: TGCAGCGCCATAGGGACTTCCAGCCAGCAGTACTTC. The encoded protein is CSAIGTSSQQYF.

The chain has TRBV15 and TRBJ2-5; 9 bases line up with TRBD2. The germline V gene encodes CDR1 LNHNV and CDR2 YYDKDF (reference sequence). V lost 8 bases and J lost 2; bases outside the gene matches: 6. The CDR3 spans 14 residues. The CDR3 bases are TGTGCCACCGCCAGCGGGAGGCAACAAGAGACCCAGTACTTC. It is translated as CATASGRQQETQYF.

The CDR3 DNA reads TGTGCCAGTAGTATTGGGACAGGTACTAACACTGAAGCTTTCTTT. This codes for CASSIGTGTNTEAFF. This chain connects TRBV19 to TRBJ1-1; 8 nucleotides line up with TRBD1. CDR1 is LNHDA and CDR2 is SQIVND in the germline V gene (reference sequence). V dropped 3 bases and J dropped 2; count of bases not matched to a gene: 5. The CDR3 length is 15 residues. The variable domain in full, with the rest retrieved from reference TRBV19 and TRBJ1-1, is DGGITQSPKYLFRKEGQNVTLSCEQNLNHDAMYWYRQDPGQGLRLIYYSQIVNDFQKGDIAEGYSVSREKKESFPLTVTSAQKNPTAFYLCASSIGTGTNTEAFFGQGTRLTVV.

The V gene is TRBV7-3, the J gene TRBJ2-6, with 9 bases lining up with TRBD2. This CDR3 spans 18 amino acids. V dropped 5 bases and J dropped 2; count of bases not matched to a gene: 10. Germline assignment: CDR1 SGHTA and CDR2 FQGTGA. Written as DNA, the CDR3 is TGTGCCAGCAGCCAACTCCGTAGCGGGAGAGCTGGGGCCAACGTCCTGACTTTC. Translation gives CASSQLRSGRAGANVLTF.

The sample holds one count of this clone. CDR3 coding DNA: TGTGCCAGCAGCGTCAGCCTGAAAGGACAGGGCCGAGGATTCAACTATGGCTACACCTTC. As protein: CASSVSLKGQGRGFNYGYTF. The chain combines TRBV9 with TRBJ1-2; TRBD1 agrees at 8 bases. After removal of 2 bases from V and 2 bases from J, the junction contained 20 bases not matched to a gene. CDR1 and CDR2 from the germline V gene are SGDLS and YYNGEE. The CDR3 has 20 residues.

This sequence joins TRBV9 and TRBJ2-7; 7 nucleotides agree with TRBD1. Germline CDR1 SGDLS, CDR2 YYNGEE. J was trimmed by 6 bases and V by 3 bases; bases with no gene match: 12. The CDR3 loop spans 15 amino acids. The CDR3 protein is CASSAQTGVSPEQYF. Written as DNA, the CDR3 is TGTGCCAGCAGCGCACAAACAGGGGTGTCGCCCGAGCAGTACTTC. Full variable domain (missing parts from reference TRBV9 and TRBJ2-7): DSGVTQTPKHLITATGQRVTLRCSPRSGDLSVYWYQQSLDQGLQFLIQYYNGEERAKGNILERFSAQQFPDLHSELNLSSLELGDSALYFCASSAQTGVSPEQYFGPGTRLTVT.

The V call is TRBV7-6, the J call TRBJ2-7; D is possibly TRBD2 (6 bases). CDR3 length: 16 residues. Per the germline V gene, CDR1 is SGHVS and CDR2 is FNYEAQ. Trimming stripped 5 bases from V and 2 bases from J, with 19 bases between. Here the CDR3 reads CASSPNQGGNTYEQYF. The CDR3 bases are TGTGCCAGCAGCCCGAACCAGGGCGGGAATACCTACGAGCAGTACTTC.

This sequence joins TRBV4-3 and TRBJ1-1; D unclear. V shed 0 bases and J shed 1 base, with 9 bases lying between them. This CDR3 spans 15 amino acids. CDR1 is LGHNA and CDR2 is YSLEER in the germline V gene. The CDR3 is CASSQENLKNTEAFF. The CDR3 bases are TGCGCCAGCAGCCAAGAGAACCTAAAGAACACTGAAGCTTTCTTT.

This clone came up a few times. This rearrangement joins TRBV28 to TRBJ1-1, with TRBD1 as a possible D gene (5 bases). Per the germline V gene, CDR1 is MDHEN and CDR2 is SYDVKM. Trimming shortened V by 2 bases and J by 7 bases, and 11 bases separated the two germline ends. The CDR3 spans 13 residues. CDR3 amino acids: CASSLVTAYEAFF. CDR3 bases: TGTGCCAGCAGTTTAGTGACAGCCTATGAAGCTTTCTTT.

CDR3 in amino acids: CASSFTGTSRWDTQYF. CDR3 in DNA: TGTGCCAGCAGCTTCACCGGGACTAGCCGGTGGGATACGCAGTATTTT. The chain employs TRBV7-9 and TRBJ2-3; 9 bases map to TRBD2. Germline V gene lookup returns CDR1 SEHNR and CDR2 FQNEAQ (reference sequence). CDR3 length: 16 residues. The V segment lost 3 bases and the J segment 6 bases; nucleotides outside the gene matches: 10. The whole variable domain, filled in from reference TRBV7-9 and TRBJ2-3, reads DTGVSQNPRHKITKRGQNVTFRCDPISEHNRLYWYRQTLGQGPEFLTYFQNEAQLEKSRLLSDRFSAERPKGSFSTLEIQRTEQGDSAMYLCASSFTGTSRWDTQYFGPGTRLTVL.

This chain uses TRBV27 with TRBJ2-5; TRBD2 matches 9 bases. The V and J ends lost 6 bases and 2 bases, in that order; junction bases with no gene match: 10. This CDR3 is built from 16 residues. Germline V CDR1 and CDR2: MNHEY, SMNVEV (reference sequence). The DNA of the CDR3 is TGTGCCAGCAGCCATCCAGTGAGCGGGGGGCAAGAGACCCAGTACTTC. Its protein product is CASSHPVSGGQETQYF.

In DNA, the CDR3 is TGTGCCAGCAGCTTAGGGAAGCGGGAGTGGGTTGGGAATGAGCAGTTCTTC. It translates to CASSLGKREWVGNEQFF. The chain joins TRBV7-9 to TRBJ2-1; 8 bases fit TRBD2. V was pared by 1 base and J by 7 bases, with 12 bases of the junction left unmatched. CDR3 length equals 17 residues. CDR1 SEHNR and CDR2 FQNEAQ come from the germline V gene (reference sequence).

This chain connects TRBV28 to TRBJ2-1, with D tentatively TRBD2 (5 bases). Germline V gene sequence: CDR1 MDHEN, CDR2 SYDVKM. The CDR3 loop spans 16 amino acids. V was clipped by 4 bases and J by 4 bases, with 17 bases between them. Written as DNA, the CDR3 is TGTGCCAGCAGTTCCCCGGGCCAGGACTTATACAATGAGCAGTTCTTC. Amino acids: CASSSPGQDLYNEQFF.

In its sample, this clone was seen once. This chain uses TRBV6-5 with TRBJ2-7, with D possibly matching TRBD1 (5 bases). Trimming removed 6 bases at V and 1 base at J, with 7 bases between. The CDR3 covers 12 residues. Germline V lookup: CDR1 MNHEY, CDR2 SVGAGI. The CDR3 region is CASRDSSYEQYF. The CDR3 nucleotides are TGTGCCAGCAGAGACAGTTCCTACGAGCAGTACTTC.

This chain uses TRBV7-6 with TRBJ2-7, with a weak D call TRBD1 (6 bases). The CDR3 is 19 amino acids. Trimming took 1 base from V and 4 from J, leaving 26 bases between them. Germline CDR1 SGHVS, CDR2 FNYEAQ. CDR3 sequence reads: CASSLDYYETGDLGYEQYF. In nucleotides, the CDR3 is TGTGCCAGCAGCTTAGATTACTACGAGACAGGAGACCTTGGATACGAGCAGTACTTC.

The V call is TRBV5-1, the J call TRBJ1-2; D uncertain. The CDR3 extends over 12 amino acids. The germline CDR1 and CDR2 sequences are SGHRS and YFSETQ. V was trimmed by 4 bases and J by 5 bases, leaving 9 bases between them. The CDR3 sequence is CASSLDTYGYTF. CDR3 DNA: TGCGCCAGCAGCCTGGATACTTATGGCTACACCTTC.

This clone came up once. The rearrangement joins TRBV18 to TRBJ1-3; D not certain. Trimming shortened V by 1 base and J by 2 bases, and 9 bases separated the two germline ends. The CDR3 totals 15 residues. CDR1 is KGHSH, CDR2 LQKENI, per germline. The CDR3 is CASSPLDSPGNTIYF. CDR3 in DNA: TGTGCCAGCTCACCACTAGATTCACCTGGAAACACCATATATTTT.

This clone was recorded a few times. The chain joins TRBV5-4 to TRBJ2-1; D is ambiguous. This CDR3 is 15 amino acids long. With 0 bases removed from V and 0 bases from J, the gap between germline ends came to 7 bases. CDR1 and CDR2 from the germline V gene are SGHNT and YYREEE (reference sequence). The chain's CDR3 is CASSLAVSSYNEQFF. In DNA form, the CDR3 reads TGTGCCAGCAGCTTGGCGGTGAGCTCCTACAATGAGCAGTTCTTC.

The chain carries TRBV5-4 and TRBJ2-7; possibly TRBD1 for D (7 bases). Germline-derived CDR1 and CDR2 are SGHNT and YYREEE (reference sequence). V gave up 5 bases and J gave up 0 bases, with 12 bases separating them. The CDR3 is 14 amino acids. CDR3 nucleotide sequence: TGTGCCAGCAGAGTCAGGGGGGACTCCTACGAGCAGTACTTC. Amino acids: CASRVRGDSYEQYF. The full variable domain, its missing parts supplied by reference TRBV5-4 and TRBJ2-7, is ETGVTQSPTHLIKTRGQQVTLRCSSQSGHNTVSWYQQALGQGPQFIFQYYREEENGRGNFPPRFSGLQFPNYSSELNVNALELDDSALYLCASRVRGDSYEQYFGPGTRLTVT.

The chain is built from TRBV4-1 and TRBJ1-2; D possibly corresponds to TRBD1 (6 bases). V was shortened by 0 bases and J by 3 bases, with 8 bases between the two germline ends. Per the germline V gene, CDR1 is MGHRA and CDR2 is YSYEKL. The CDR3 is 14 amino acids. CDR3 residues: CASSQEAGDYGYTF. In DNA form, the CDR3 reads TGCGCCAGCAGCCAAGAGGCAGGGGACTATGGCTACACCTTC.

Remarks on this clone: Compared with germline, one end of the junction differs, possibly owing to a read error. The chain carries TRBV6-5 and TRBJ1-2; D remains ambiguous. The CDR3 has 15 amino acids. Germline V lookup: CDR1 MNHEY, CDR2 SVGAGI. DNA of the CDR3: TGTGCCAGCAGTTACTCTATGGGCGGGTCCTATGGCTACCCCTTC. This gives the protein CASSYSMGGSYGYPF.

The chain is built from TRBV18 and TRBJ1-1; TRBD1 matches 9 bases. From germline, CDR1 is KGHSH and CDR2 LQKENI. The CDR3 extends over 15 amino acids. The junction had 8 bases not matched to a gene; V was cut back by 4 bases and J by 5 bases. The CDR3 nucleotides are TGTGCCAGCTCACAATCCGGGACAGGGAAGACTGAAGCTTTCTTT. It is translated as CASSQSGTGKTEAFF.

The rearrangement uses TRBV11-3 and TRBJ2-3; 7 nucleotides match TRBD2. Unmatched junction bases numbered 3, after V lost 3 bases and J lost 3 bases. There are 14 residues in the CDR3. The V gene's germline CDR1 is SGHNT and CDR2 YENEEA. CDR3 coding DNA: TGTGCCAGCAGCTTGGGGGGGACGACAGATACGCAGTATTTT. Its protein product is CASSLGGTTDTQYF.

The chain couples TRBV7-2 to TRBJ1-4, with 9 positions matching TRBD1. This CDR3 contains 14 residues. Germline trimming cut 8 bases from V and 5 bases from J; bases unmatched to any gene: 6. CDR1 is SGHTA, CDR2 FQGNSA, per germline. The CDR3 loop is CASAGQGGNEKLFF. The CDR3 DNA sequence: TGTGCCAGCGCGGGACAGGGAGGAAATGAAAAACTGTTTTTT.

This chain uses TRBV5-4 with TRBJ2-7; tentative D call: TRBD1 (6 bases). CDR1 is SGHNT, CDR2 YYREEE, per germline (reference sequence). V lost 4 bases and J lost 5, with 16 bases in between. CDR3 length: 14 amino acids. DNA for the CDR3: TGTGCCAGCAGCCTACCCGGGACACTAAACGAGCAGTACTTC. Amino acid sequence: CASSLPGTLNEQYF.

In this sample, this clone turned up a few times. The chain employs TRBV6-6 and TRBJ2-7; a possible D gene is TRBD2 (5 bases). V shed 6 bases and J shed 0 bases, with 12 bases lying between them. Germline CDR1 MNHNY, CDR2 SVGAGI (reference sequence). The CDR3 spans 14 residues. CDR3 region: CASREAQSSYEQYF. CDR3 DNA: TGTGCCAGCAGGGAGGCCCAGAGCTCCTACGAGCAGTACTTC.

This clone has a handful of counts. The V gene is TRBV4-3, the J gene TRBJ2-7, with 10 bases matching TRBD1. CDR3 length equals 15 residues. Germline values: CDR1 LGHNA, CDR2 YSLEER. J was trimmed by 0 bases and V by 5 bases; bases with no gene match: 4. CDR3 residues: CASSTGQGGSYEQYF. CDR3 in DNA: TGCGCCAGCAGCACTGGACAGGGGGGCTCCTACGAGCAGTACTTC.